The following is a T cell receptor (beta chain) sequence with its context. The data were obtained in a study of shared clonotypes between healthy human individuals. The table came from immunoSEQ multiplex PCR; TCRdb's copy has only in-frame clones and leaves some out. The profile shows roughly 1,600,000 clones, 98% to 99% of them singletons. Germline V gene sequence: CDR1 MGHRA, CDR2 YSYEKL. This CDR3 comprises 15 residues. Trimming took off 0 bases at V and 0 bases at J, with 3 bases between the two ends. Nashville, Tennessee was home to all donors, who were Caucasian adults. V is TRBV4-1 and J is TRBJ2-6, with no clear D. This TCR was recovered from a man aged 25-45 years in good health. Specimen: naive CD4+ T cells sorted from blood. Subset denoted: CD45RA+ positively selected. As DNA, the CDR3 is TGCGCCAGCAGCCAAGAGAACTCTGGGGCCAACGTCCTGACTTTC. It translates to CASSQENSGANVLTF.